What follows describes a single TCR beta chain. Unmatched junction bases numbered 2, after V lost 8 bases and J lost 6 bases. Germline V lookup: CDR1 GTSNPN, CDR2 SVGIG (reference sequence). The CDR3 runs to 12 residues. All donors were Caucasian adults living in Nashville, Tennessee. TCRdb's copy holds only in-frame clones and misses some; the assay was immunoSEQ multiplex PCR. Of approximately 2,300,000 clones listed, about 90% are singletons. This specimen belongs to a study of shared clonotypes between healthy human individuals. This TCR was sampled from a man between 18 and 35 years old in good health. Some clones in this sample may be carry-over from other donors' samples. Source material: naive CD4+ T cells from PBMCs. This sample's subset: CD45RA+ positively selected. The chain joins TRBV30 to TRBJ1-6, with 9 bases identical to TRBD1. CDR3 coding DNA: TGTGCCGGACAGGGGACTAATTCACCCCTCCACTTT. This codes for CAGQGTNSPLHF.